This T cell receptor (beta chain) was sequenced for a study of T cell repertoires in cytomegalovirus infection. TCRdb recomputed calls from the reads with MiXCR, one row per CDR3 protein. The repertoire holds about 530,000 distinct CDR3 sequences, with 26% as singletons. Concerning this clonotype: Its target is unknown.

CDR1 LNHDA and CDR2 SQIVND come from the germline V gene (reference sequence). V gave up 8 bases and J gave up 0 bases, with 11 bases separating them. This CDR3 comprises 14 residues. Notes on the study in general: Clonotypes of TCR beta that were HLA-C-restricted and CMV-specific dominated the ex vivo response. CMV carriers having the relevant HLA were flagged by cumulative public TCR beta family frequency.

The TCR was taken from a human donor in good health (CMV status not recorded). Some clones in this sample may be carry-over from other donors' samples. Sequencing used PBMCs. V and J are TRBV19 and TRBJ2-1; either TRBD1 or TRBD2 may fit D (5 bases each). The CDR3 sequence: CASAPGSSYNEQFF. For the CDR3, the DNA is TGTGCCAGTGCCCCAGGGAGCTCCTACAATGAGCAGTTCTTC. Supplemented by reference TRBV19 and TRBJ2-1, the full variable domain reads DGGITQSPKYLFRKEGQNVTLSCEQNLNHDAMYWYRQDPGQGLRLIYYSQIVNDFQKGDIAEGYSVSREKKESFPLTVTSAQKNPTAFYLCASAPGSSYNEQFFGPGTRLTVL.